The text below deals with one T cell receptor (beta chain). The clone's antigen remains unknown. This record comes from a study of cytomegalovirus exposure and HLA in healthy donors (dated by TCRdb to 2016 to 2017). With regard to the full study: An earlier analysis of approximately 550 of the donors reported more than 250 Gb of sequence data and more than 90 million unique TCR beta sequences from around 200 million T cells. An early release covering 500 to 750 HLA-typed donors comprised approximately 300 gigabases of sequencing data and roughly 86 million unique TCR sequences. Of the roughly 430 genotyped donors, over 70% fell in the genetic ancestry cluster associated with self-reported Caucasian donors. The study was designed to test whether signatures of past pathogen exposure could be identified by cataloging public T cell receptors. Using immunosequencing, the study profiled T cell repertoires from 550 to 750 subjects and related those repertoires to cytomegalovirus serostatus. In addition to the first cohort of roughly 670 subjects, a separate validation cohort of around 110 different subjects was used. To predict cytomegalovirus infection status, the study brought together high-throughput TCR immunosequencing, statistical association of individual TCRs with disease status, and machine learning. A later analysis re-analyzed previously published TCR beta repertoires from approximately 700 donors and added high-resolution HLA genotyping to study TCR occurrence patterns. The later analysis used no new phenotypic data to find candidate immune exposures, relying instead on TCR beta sequences and their occurrence across donors. In an earlier analysis of 550 to 700 of the donors, high-throughput TCR beta sequencing was used to judge whether each TCR beta V gene segment behaved as functional or pseudogenic. Alongside the repertoire data, information on donor age, sex, ethnicity and CMV serostatus was compiled. Genome-wide SNP genotypes for about 65% of the 666 donors were used in a later genetic analysis, which treated that subset as a discovery cohort. All discovery cohort repertoires had been generated using a single sequencing platform. Both class I and class II loci were covered by HLA typing, at four-digit resolution. The number of typed donors differed by locus: about 620-640 for A, B, C, DRB1 and DQB1; roughly 510 for DQA1; fewer than 610 for DPA1; and roughly 470 for DPB1. Four to six DR-DQ haplotypes were handled as single units for association and clustering, since linkage in the cohort was strong. Across around 400 genotyped donors of the cohort, an average of about 240,000 unique TCR beta nucleotide sequences per donor were sequenced, and approximately 17% of those sequences were non-productive.

The full study reports these points: Three of the identified cytomegalovirus-associated TCR beta chains were confirmed in vitro to be specific for cytomegalovirus antigens. A later analysis associated approximately 17,000 TCR beta sequences with specific HLA alleles at a false discovery rate of 0.05. According to the authors, the approach could potentially be generalized to other disease states and immunological phenotypes. A later analysis found that most CMV-associated TCR beta chains appeared HLA-restricted, with HLA associations seemingly driven largely by CMV exposure. In a later genetic analysis, a missense DCLRE1C variant was associated with V-gene and J-gene trimming of TCR beta chains, and the association was replicated in an independent cohort. According to a later genetic analysis, donors in an Asian-associated ancestry cluster had fewer N-insertions in productive TCRs than the approximately 690-donor mean. This cohort had only TCR beta chains sequenced, and the lack of alpha or paired-chain data limited which features could be detected. The only immune exposure information available for the cohort was CMV serostatus. The classifier was reported to diagnose cytomegalovirus status with high specificity and sensitivity in both the original cohort and the validation cohort. Most TCR sequences were observed very rarely across donors, whereas some public TCRs were present in many individuals. Because counts were too low, fewer than 20 rarely observed V segments, including chromosome 9 orphons, were excluded from the earlier analysis of 587 of the donors. In an earlier analysis of some 500 of the donors, most TCR beta V segments appeared in productive rearrangements about 87% or about 30% of the time, broadly matching IMGT annotations. Sequencing depth was assumed to be roughly uniform across donors in the presence/absence analyses, though that assumption may not hold. According to a later analysis, TCR association rates differed among HLA loci, with DRB1 alleles showing the most associated TCRs and HLA-C alleles showing the fewest. The study gave a list of roughly 150 TCR beta chains associated with cytomegalovirus. In a later analysis, HLA-associated TCR beta chains were found to be more clonally expanded and to have lower generation probabilities than equally common non-associated chains. The sequencing pipeline was judged likely to have produced a cluster of highly shared sequence variants as a technical artifact. According to a later analysis, parvovirus B19, influenza, CMV and Epstein-Barr virus appeared linked to several top co-occurrence clusters. Because some donors lacked HLA typing at each locus, the association tests relied only on the typed subset. Assigning TCR associations to individual alleles was difficult when HLA alleles, especially DR and DQ, strongly co-occurred. Correlated functional status among segregating V segments might be attributable to linkage disequilibrium, but an unknown experimental factor could not be ruled out. A further reported finding was that TCR beta sequences accurately predicted the HLA-A and HLA-B alleles for most subjects in the first cohort.

The library was obtained by the immunoSEQ multiplex PCR assay. For the multiplex PCR, a mixture combining 60 forward primers for TCR Vbeta segments and 13 reverse primers for TCR Jbeta segments was used. Amplification of the CDR3 region of rearranged TCR beta genes was performed with a multiplex PCR assay on genomic DNA. The amplified TCR beta libraries were sequenced on the Illumina HiSeq System as 87-base-pair reads. The original methods were these. A later analysis counted tens of millions of unique TCR beta chains across the 670 or so repertoires, and roughly 10 million of these chains were shared by at least two donors. Raw reads were error-corrected and collapsed into unique sequences by a nearest-neighbor algorithm in which closely related sequences were merged to remove PCR and sequencing errors. V, D and J gene segments were assigned by aligning CDR3 sequences to IMGT reference sequences. For a sequence to be retained, at least a six-nucleotide match to both a V gene segment and a J gene segment was required. Rearrangements were classified as productive when the CDR3 lacked stop codons and remained in frame with V and J, and all other rearrangements were classified as non-productive. CDR3 was defined according to IMGT convention as the region running from the second conserved V-encoded cysteine to the conserved J-encoded phenylalanine. Sequences without an unambiguous match to a single V gene segment were excluded from the earlier analysis of several hundred of the donors. In an earlier analysis of 587 of the donors, V segments were called functional above 56.7% productive rearrangements and were called segregating when the between-donor standard deviation exceeded 5%. A statistical classification framework was built to diagnose cytomegalovirus status from the catalog of TCR beta chain sequences. In a later analysis, TCR nucleotide sequences were compared against IMGT/GENE-DB human TR gene sequences so that V and J genes could be assigned. The TCRdist pipeline was used in a later analysis to assign CDR3 sequences and most-parsimonious VDJ recombination scenarios. In a later analysis, every TCR beta chain was defined by the combination of its CDR3 amino acid sequence and its V-gene family, and reads without a unique V-gene family were dropped. In a later analysis, nearly 600 highly shared, low-generation-probability nucleotide sequences were removed to address suspected cross-contamination and a sequencing artifact. In a later analysis, a clonal expansion index was calculated for each public chain from normalized within-repertoire ranks of inferred template counts. In a later analysis, generation probabilities were computed using a VDJ recombination model fitted to out-of-frame rearrangements, and the results were checked against IGoR. A later analysis scored TCR-TCR, TCR-HLA and TCR-CMV co-occurrence with hypergeometric tests, applying a repertoire-size bias correction to TCR pairs. False discovery rates were estimated in a later analysis by permuting HLA or CMV assignments 20 times. In a later analysis, co-occurring TCRs were grouped using DBSCAN, and TCRdist sequence similarity was added for clustering within HLA-allele-positive subsets. Repertoires with fewer than 30,000 or more than 120,000 public chains, plus five repertoires with anomalous nucleotide sharing, were excluded from co-occurrence clustering. Not all clones reach the TCRdb copy of this immuneACCESS table, which keeps in-frame sequences only. Checked studies attribute under half of the gap to unresolved V genes and leave the rest unexplained. The D gene and trimming were derived from the DNA, and the V and J assignments and clone size from that table. The table held for this sample gives 40,000 or so clones. Of the sample, 8.1% is held by the ten largest clones.

In total, roughly 670 healthy bone marrow donors made up the cohort. Cohort members were all nominally healthy when sampled, although unrecorded immune exposures were likely present. The donor was CMV seronegative and was included in the group of 352 seronegative cohort members. A peripheral blood sample was provided by each donor, and peripheral blood mononuclear cells were used for TCR beta sequencing. Genomic DNA was extracted from the blood cell samples with the Qiagen DNeasy Blood Extraction Kit. The origin of this receptor is a male donor in good health and CMV-seronegative. The sequenced sample was PBMCs.

Read as DNA, the sequence is TGTGCCAGCAGCGACTACGTCGGCCCCGGGACAACTAGACCTAATGAGCAGTTCTTC. This gives the protein CASSDYVGPGTTRPNEQFF. The chain couples TRBV9 to TRBJ2-1; 6 matching bases give a weak D call of TRBD1. The CDR3 runs 19 amino acids, cysteine and phenylalanine included. Just CDR3 DNA is preserved here, 57 bases in frame from base 1. Between the V and J ends, shortened by 3 bases and 7 bases respectively, the junction contains 29 bases. Per the germline V gene, SGDLS is the CDR1 and YYNGEE is the CDR2.